This T cell receptor (beta chain) was captured in a study of CD8+ T cells in alopecia areata. Germline CDR1 and CDR2: MNHEY and SVGAGI. The V end was cut by 11 bases, the J end by 1 base, with 8 bases between. CDR3 length: 12 residues. This clone was seen more than once but under ten times. RNA was isolated and reverse transcribed to cDNA, the sequencing template. Data came from immunoSEQ multiplex PCR; TCRdb stores just in-frame clones and leaves some out. Here the sample spans 150,000 to 200,000 clones, around 50% being singletons. Treatment described: oral pan-JAK inhibitor, 5-10 mg twice daily. This sequence originates from a human donor with alopecia areata. Here the sequenced sample was CD8+ T cells sorted from blood, taken at week 24, from a patient treated with tofacitinib. V and J are TRBV6-5 and TRBJ2-2, with D perhaps TRBD2 (6 bases). CDR3 residues: CAGGMNTGELFF. CDR3 bases: TGTGCCGGGGGGATGAACACCGGGGAGCTGTTTTTT.